The 19 T cell receptor beta chains below come from one sample, sequenced in a study of cytomegalovirus exposure and HLA in healthy donors. The PCR had 60 Vbeta and 13 Jbeta primers. Repertoires were generated with immunoSEQ multiplex PCR, while TCRdb's copy carries only in-frame clones and drops some. There are under 170,000 clones in the sample; about 60% occur only once, and about 7.1% lies in the top ten. Sequencing was performed on PBMCs. The receptors shown here come from a woman aged 55-70 years in good health and CMV-seropositive.

This clone has more than one count but fewer than ten. The V call is TRBV21-1, the J call TRBJ1-5; the table names TRBD1, a call not compared with the DNA. TRBV21-1 corresponds to a pseudogene. The CDR3 contains 14 residues. CDR3 protein: CASSIASGNQPQHF. CDR3 bases: TGTGCCAGCAGCATAGCCTCAGGGAATCAGCCCCAGCATTTT.

This clone was picked up a small number of times. The chain employs TRBV6-6 and TRBJ2-1; no clear D gene. Germline CDR1 is MNHNY and CDR2 is SVGAGI (reference sequence). The CDR3 has 16 residues. Trimming cost V 6 bases and J 2 bases, with 17 bases left between them. CDR3 amino acids: CASSPLGSSAYNEQFF. The CDR3 DNA reads as TGTGCCAGCAGCCCCCTAGGTAGCTCGGCCTACAATGAGCAGTTCTTC.

The genes are TRBV28 and TRBJ2-5; no definite D call. This CDR3 is built from 13 residues. Germline V gene lookup returns CDR1 MDHEN and CDR2 SYDVKM. The ends were cut back, 1 base at V and 3 bases at J, with 6 bases in the middle. The CDR3 DNA follows: TGTGCCAGCAGTTTATCCAGTGAAGAGACCCAGTACTTC. This sequence encodes CASSLSSEETQYF.

The rearrangement joins TRBV2 to TRBJ1-2; 7 nucleotides match TRBD1. CDR3 size: 14 residues. Germline loops: CDR1 SNHLY, CDR2 FYNNEI. Losses at the gene ends were 8 bases for V and 3 bases for J; bases not matched to a gene: 9. The CDR3 nucleotides are TGTGCCAGCGAGGTGACAGGGCGGTACTATGGCTACACCTTC. Protein: CASEVTGRYYGYTF.

In this sample, this clone turned up a few times. The rearrangement joins TRBV7-2 to TRBJ2-7, with D possibly being TRBD2 (5 bases). CDR1 and CDR2 (germline): SGHTA, FQGNSA. CDR3 length: 14 amino acids. Trimming cost V 5 bases and J 2 bases, with 13 bases left between them. CDR3 sequence: CASSPRTGAYEQYF. The CDR3 DNA is TGTGCCAGCAGCCCAAGGACTGGAGCCTACGAGCAGTACTTC.

The chain couples TRBV13 to TRBJ2-5; the D gene is possibly TRBD2 (6 bases). The CDR3 runs 14 residues. Trimming left V 1 base short and J 4 bases short, with 10 bases between. Germline CDR1 is PRHDT and CDR2 is FYEKMQ (reference sequence). The CDR3 spells CASSLADGRETQYF. The CDR3 nucleotides are TGTGCCAGCAGCTTAGCAGACGGGAGAGAGACCCAGTACTTC. Drawing the rest from reference TRBV13 and TRBJ2-5, the complete variable domain is AAGVIQSPRHLIKEKRETATLKCYPIPRHDTVYWYQQGPGQDPQFLISFYEKMQSDKGSIPDRFSAQQFSDYHSELNMSSLELGDSALYFCASSLADGRETQYFGPGTRLLVL.

J is TRBJ1-1 and V is TRBV4-3; no reliable D call. CDR1 is LGHNA, CDR2 YSLEER, per germline. V shed 3 bases and J shed 0 bases, with 14 bases lying between them. The CDR3 is 16 amino acids. CDR3 DNA: TGCGCCAGCAGCCAGACCACGGACTTTCTGAACACTGAAGCTTTCTTT. It specifies CASSQTTDFLNTEAFF.

The rearrangement uses TRBV28 and TRBJ2-5; TRBD2 aligns across 15 bases. The CDR3 extends over 16 amino acids. The V gene end was trimmed by 3 bases and the J gene end by 5 bases; junction bases not matched to a gene: 4. Looked up from germline, CDR1 is MDHEN and CDR2 is SYDVKM. The CDR3 spells CASSLPGLAGGETQYF. DNA for the CDR3: TGTGCCAGCAGTTTGCCGGGACTAGCGGGAGGTGAGACCCAGTACTTC.

This chain's CDR3 is CASSFGGLGGQFF. In nucleotides, the CDR3 is TGTGCCAGCAGTTTCGGCGGACTCGGGGGGCAGTTCTTC. The chain recombines TRBV28 with TRBJ2-1; possibly TRBD2 for D (6 bases). CDR3 length equals 13 residues. V was cut by 3 bases and J by 12 bases, with 15 bases left in between. The germline V gene has CDR1 MDHEN and CDR2 SYDVKM. The full variable domain, in which reference TRBV28 and TRBJ2-1 provide the parts outside the CDR3, is DVKVTQSSRYLVKRTGEKVFLECVQDMDHENMFWYRQDPGLGLRLIYFSYDVKMKEKGDIPEGYSVSREKKERFSLILESASTNQTSMYLCASSFGGLGGQFFGPGTRLTVL.

The CDR3 region has the DNA TGTGCCCGGGGGACCTATCAATACGAGCAGTACTTC. Its translation is CARGTYQYEQYF. This chain joins TRBV9 and TRBJ2-7; D might be TRBD2 (6 bases). From germline, CDR1 is SGDLS and CDR2 YYNGEE. Trimming took 10 bases from V and 4 from J, leaving 15 bases between them. The CDR3 runs 12 residues.

This chain joins TRBV7-9 and TRBJ2-7; 7 positions agree with TRBD2. J lost 6 bases, V lost 5 bases, and 7 bases had no gene match. The CDR3 length is 13 residues. Germline V CDR1 and CDR2: SEHNR, FQNEAQ (reference sequence). The DNA of the CDR3 is TGTGCCAGCAGCACTAGCGTCTGGGGCGAGCAGTACTTC. Translation gives CASSTSVWGEQYF.

The rearrangement joins TRBV13 to TRBJ1-2, with 9 nucleotides matching TRBD1. V lost 3 bases, J lost 1 base, and 3 bases stayed unmatched. Germline values: CDR1 PRHDT, CDR2 FYEKMQ (reference sequence). The CDR3 covers 15 residues. CDR3 sequence (DNA): TGTGCCAGCAGCTTCCGGACAGGGGTTAACTATGGCTACACCTTC. Translated: CASSFRTGVNYGYTF.

The chain is built from TRBV7-2 and TRBJ2-5; 7 bases agree with TRBD1. The CDR3 spans 15 residues. Germline V gene sequence: CDR1 SGHTA, CDR2 FQGNSA. V trimming: 4 bases; J trimming: 4 bases; junction bases outside the gene matches: 9. In DNA form, the CDR3 reads TGTGCCAGCAGCTCCCCTCTAGCAGGGGGAGAGACCCAGTACTTC. This gives the protein CASSSPLAGGETQYF.

This chain joins TRBV14 and TRBJ2-2, with D perhaps TRBD1 (5 bases). CDR1 is SGHDN, CDR2 FVKESK, per germline. The CDR3 spans 14 residues. V was trimmed by 5 bases and J by 0 bases, leaving 7 bases between them. CDR3 sequence: CASSIQANTGELFF. The CDR3 nucleotides read TGTGCCAGCAGCATACAGGCGAACACCGGGGAGCTGTTTTTT.

The J gene is TRBJ2-5, the V gene TRBV27; 8 bases fit TRBD2. V lost 5 bases and J lost 1; bases outside the gene matches: 12. The germline gives CDR1 MNHEY, CDR2 SMNVEV (reference sequence). This CDR3 has 17 residues. The CDR3 nucleotides read TGTGCCAGCAGTCCTTGGGGAGCGGGAGATGGCCAAGAGACCCAGTACTTC. Its translation: CASSPWGAGDGQETQYF.

The rearrangement uses TRBV4-3 and TRBJ2-3; 13 bases are a match to TRBD2. V shed 1 base, J shed 4 bases, and the junction held 8 bases outside the gene matches. CDR3 length: 18 amino acids. Germline V gene sequence: CDR1 LGHNA, CDR2 YSLEER. The CDR3 nucleotides read TGCGCCAGCAGCCAAGTCGGACTAGCGGGAGTTATTCCAGATACGCAGTATTTT. Amino acid sequence: CASSQVGLAGVIPDTQYF.

Worth noting for this clone: The junction shows a germline mismatch at one end, possibly a read error. The chain recombines TRBV29-1 with TRBJ2-1, with unresolved D. The germline V gene encodes CDR1 SQVTM and CDR2 ANQGSEA. CDR3 length: 12 residues. CDR3 amino acids: CSVAWSYNERFF. The CDR3, as DNA: TGCAGCGTTGCCTGGAGTTACAATGAGCGGTTCTTC.

The rearrangement joins TRBV2 to TRBJ2-1, with 7 bases that match TRBD1. V was clipped by 6 bases and J by 4 bases; unmatched bases: 9. This CDR3 spans 15 amino acids. The germline V gene has CDR1 SNHLY and CDR2 FYNNEI. CDR3 nucleotide sequence: TGTGCCAGCAGCCTTGACAGGGCTAGGTACAATGAGCAGTTCTTC. Its translation is CASSLDRARYNEQFF.

This clone has more than one count but fewer than ten. The rearrangement uses TRBV6-5 and TRBJ2-2; 7 positions match TRBD1. Germline V lookup: CDR1 MNHEY, CDR2 SVGAGI. V was pared by 6 bases and J by 5 bases, with 6 bases of the junction left unmatched. This CDR3 contains 14 residues. CDR3 bases: TGTGCCAGCAGACCGGGACAGATGACCGGGGAGCTGTTTTTT. It is translated as CASRPGQMTGELFF.